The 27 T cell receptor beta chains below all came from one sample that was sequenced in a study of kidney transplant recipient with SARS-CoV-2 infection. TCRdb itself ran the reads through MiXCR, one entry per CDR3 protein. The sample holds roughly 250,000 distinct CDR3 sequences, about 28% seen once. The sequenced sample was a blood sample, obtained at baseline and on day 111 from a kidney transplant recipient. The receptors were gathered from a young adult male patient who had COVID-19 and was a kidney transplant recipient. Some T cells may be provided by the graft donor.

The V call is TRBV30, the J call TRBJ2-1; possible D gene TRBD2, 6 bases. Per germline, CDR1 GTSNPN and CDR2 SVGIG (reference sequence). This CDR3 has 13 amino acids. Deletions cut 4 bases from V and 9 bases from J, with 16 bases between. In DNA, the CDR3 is TGTGCCTGGACCAATCTACCCGGGGGTGAGCAGTTCTTC. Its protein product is CAWTNLPGGEQFF. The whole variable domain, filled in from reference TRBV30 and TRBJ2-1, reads SQTIHQWPATLVQPVGSPLSLECTVEGTSNPNLYWYRQAAGRGLQLLFYSVGIGQISSEVPQNLSASRPQDRQFILSSKKLLLSDSGFYLCAWTNLPGGEQFFGPGTRLTVL.

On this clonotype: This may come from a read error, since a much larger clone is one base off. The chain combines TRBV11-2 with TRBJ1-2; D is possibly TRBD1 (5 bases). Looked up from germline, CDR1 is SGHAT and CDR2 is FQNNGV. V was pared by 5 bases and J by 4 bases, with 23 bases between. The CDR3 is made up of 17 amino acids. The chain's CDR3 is CASSSQPTGRKTYGYTF. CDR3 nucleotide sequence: TGTGCCAGCAGCAGTCAACCAACAGGCAGAAAGACCTATGGCTACACCTTC.

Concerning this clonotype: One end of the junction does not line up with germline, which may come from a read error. CDR3 region: CASSLFRGSSPPHF. CDR3 sequence (DNA): TGTGCCAGCAGCTTGTTCAGGGGTAGTTCACCCCCCCACTTT. The chain has TRBV5-5 and TRBJ1-6, with D perhaps TRBD1 (6 bases). The germline gives CDR1 SGHKS, CDR2 YYEKEE (reference sequence). The CDR3 extends over 14 amino acids.

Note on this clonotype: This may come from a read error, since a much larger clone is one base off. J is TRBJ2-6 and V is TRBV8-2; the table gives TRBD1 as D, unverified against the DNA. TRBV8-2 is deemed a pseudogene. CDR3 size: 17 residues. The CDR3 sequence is CGTIHRTTQSRANVLTF. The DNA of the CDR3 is TGTGGCACAATTCATAGGACAACACAAAGTCGGGCCAACGTCCTGACTTTC.

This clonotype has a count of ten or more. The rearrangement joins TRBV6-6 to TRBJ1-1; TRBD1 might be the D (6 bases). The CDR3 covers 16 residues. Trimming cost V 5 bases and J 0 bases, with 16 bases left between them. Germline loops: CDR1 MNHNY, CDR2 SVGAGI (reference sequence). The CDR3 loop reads CASSPGTPELNTEAFF. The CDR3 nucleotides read TGTGCCAGCAGTCCCGGGACACCAGAATTGAACACTGAAGCTTTCTTT.

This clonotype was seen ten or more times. The CDR3 bases are TGTGCCAGCAGTCCCGAACAGGGGAAGAGTTCGCAGCAGTACTTC. Encoded protein: CASSPEQGKSSQQYF. The chain joins TRBV6-5 to TRBJ2-7, with TRBD1 identical over 7 bases. CDR1 MNHEY and CDR2 SVGAGI come from the germline V gene. This CDR3 comprises 15 residues. V was clipped by 5 bases and J by 8 bases; unmatched bases: 15.

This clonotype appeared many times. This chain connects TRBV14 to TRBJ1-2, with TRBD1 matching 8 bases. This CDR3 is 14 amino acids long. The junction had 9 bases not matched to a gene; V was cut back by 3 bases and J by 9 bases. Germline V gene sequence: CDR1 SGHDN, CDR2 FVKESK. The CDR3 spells CASSQDRVYRSYTF. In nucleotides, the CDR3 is TGTGCCAGCAGCCAGGACAGGGTTTATCGCAGCTACACCTTC.

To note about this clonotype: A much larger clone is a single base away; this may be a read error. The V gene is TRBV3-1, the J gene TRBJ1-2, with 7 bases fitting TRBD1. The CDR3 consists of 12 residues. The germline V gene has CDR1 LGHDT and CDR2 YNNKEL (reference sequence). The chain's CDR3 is CTSSPGGYGYTF. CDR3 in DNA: TGTACCAGCAGCCCAGGGGGGTATGGCTACACCTTC.

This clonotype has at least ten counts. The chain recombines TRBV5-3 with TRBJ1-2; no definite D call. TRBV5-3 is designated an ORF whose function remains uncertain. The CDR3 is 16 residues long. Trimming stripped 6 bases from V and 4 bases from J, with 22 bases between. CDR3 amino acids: CARNAEVVRKTYGYTF. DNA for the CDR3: TGTGCCAGAAACGCTGAAGTGGTGAGAAAGACCTATGGCTACACCTTC.

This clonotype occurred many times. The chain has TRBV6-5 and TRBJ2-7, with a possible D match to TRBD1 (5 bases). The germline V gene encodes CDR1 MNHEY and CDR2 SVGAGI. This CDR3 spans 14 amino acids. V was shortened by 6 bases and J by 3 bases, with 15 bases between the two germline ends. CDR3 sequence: CASSLAEQDYEQYF. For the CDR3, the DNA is TGTGCCAGCAGCCTCGCCGAACAGGACTACGAGCAGTACTTC.

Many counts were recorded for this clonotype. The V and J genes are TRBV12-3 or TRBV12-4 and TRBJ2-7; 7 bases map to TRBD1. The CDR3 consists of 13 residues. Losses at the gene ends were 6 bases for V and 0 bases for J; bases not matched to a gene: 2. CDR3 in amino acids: CASSHRGSYEQYF. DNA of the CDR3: TGTGCCAGCAGCCACAGGGGCTCCTACGAGCAGTACTTC.

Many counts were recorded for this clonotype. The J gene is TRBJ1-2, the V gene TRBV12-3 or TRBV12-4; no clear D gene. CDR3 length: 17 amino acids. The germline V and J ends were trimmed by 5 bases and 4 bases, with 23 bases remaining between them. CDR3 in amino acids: CASSQLVTAGKTYGYTF. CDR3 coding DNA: TGTGCCAGCAGTCAACTTGTCACAGCAGGAAAGACCTATGGCTACACCTTC.

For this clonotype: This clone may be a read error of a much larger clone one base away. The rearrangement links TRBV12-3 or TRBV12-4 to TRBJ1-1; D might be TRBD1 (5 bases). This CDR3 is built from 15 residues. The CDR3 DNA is TGTGCCAGCAGTTCCCGACAGAGAATAAACACTGAAGTTTTCTTT. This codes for CASSSRQRINTEVFF.

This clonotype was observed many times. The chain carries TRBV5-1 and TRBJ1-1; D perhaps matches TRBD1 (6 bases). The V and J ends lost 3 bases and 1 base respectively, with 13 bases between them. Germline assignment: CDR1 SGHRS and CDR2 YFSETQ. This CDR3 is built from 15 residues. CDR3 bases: TGCGCCAGCAGCTGGAGGCAGGGGCCGAACACTGAAGCTTTCTTT. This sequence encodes CASSWRQGPNTEAFF.

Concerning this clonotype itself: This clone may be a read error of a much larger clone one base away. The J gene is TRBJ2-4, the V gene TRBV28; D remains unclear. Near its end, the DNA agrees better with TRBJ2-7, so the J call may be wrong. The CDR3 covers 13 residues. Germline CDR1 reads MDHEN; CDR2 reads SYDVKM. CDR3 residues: CTSSLNFSYEQYF. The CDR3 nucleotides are TGTACCAGCAGTCTAAATTTCTCCTACGAGCAGTACTTC.

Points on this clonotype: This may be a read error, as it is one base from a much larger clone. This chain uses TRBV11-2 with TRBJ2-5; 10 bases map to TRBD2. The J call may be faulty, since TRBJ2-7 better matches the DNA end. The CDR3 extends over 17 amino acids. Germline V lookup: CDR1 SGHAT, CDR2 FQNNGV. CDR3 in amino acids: CASSLFLPAGGTYEQYF. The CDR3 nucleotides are TGTGCCAGCAGCTTATTCCTCCCAGCGGGAGGGACCTACGAGCAGTACTTC.

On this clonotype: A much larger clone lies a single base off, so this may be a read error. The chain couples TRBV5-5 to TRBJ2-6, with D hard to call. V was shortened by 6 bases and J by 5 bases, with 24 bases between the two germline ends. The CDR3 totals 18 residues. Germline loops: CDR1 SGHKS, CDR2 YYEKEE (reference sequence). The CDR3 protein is CASMVMCLAQSRANVLTF. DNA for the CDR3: TGTGCCAGCATGGTCATGTGTCTCGCACAAAGTCGGGCCAACGTCCTGACTTTC.

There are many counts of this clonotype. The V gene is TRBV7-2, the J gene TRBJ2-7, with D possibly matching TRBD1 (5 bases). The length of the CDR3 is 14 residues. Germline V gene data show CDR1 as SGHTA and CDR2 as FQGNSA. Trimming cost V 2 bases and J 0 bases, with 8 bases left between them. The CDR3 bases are TGTGCCAGCAGCTTAAACAGGAACTCCTACGAGCAGTACTTC. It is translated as CASSLNRNSYEQYF. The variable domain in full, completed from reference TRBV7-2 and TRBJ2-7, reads GAGVSQSPSNKVTEKGKDVELRCDPISGHTALYWYRQSLGQGLEFLIYFQGNSAPDKSGLPSDRFSAERTGGSVSTLTIQRTQQEDSAVYLCASSLNRNSYEQYFGPGTRLTVT.

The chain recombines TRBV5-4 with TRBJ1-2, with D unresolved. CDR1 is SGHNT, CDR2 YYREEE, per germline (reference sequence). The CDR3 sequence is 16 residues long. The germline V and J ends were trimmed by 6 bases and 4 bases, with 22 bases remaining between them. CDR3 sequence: CASIQSVPGRTYGYTF. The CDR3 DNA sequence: TGTGCCAGCATCCAGTCCGTACCAGGAAGGACCTATGGCTACACCTTC. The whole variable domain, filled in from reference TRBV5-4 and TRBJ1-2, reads ETGVTQSPTHLIKTRGQQVTLRCSSQSGHNTVSWYQQALGQGPQFIFQYYREEENGRGNFPPRFSGLQFPNYSSELNVNALELDDSALYLCASIQSVPGRTYGYTFGSGTRLTVV.

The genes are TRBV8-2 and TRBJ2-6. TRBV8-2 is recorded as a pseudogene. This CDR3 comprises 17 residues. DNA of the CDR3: TGTGGCAGGAATGGCAGGATAACACAAAGTCGGGCCAACGTCCTGACTTTC. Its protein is CGRNGRITQSRANVLTF.

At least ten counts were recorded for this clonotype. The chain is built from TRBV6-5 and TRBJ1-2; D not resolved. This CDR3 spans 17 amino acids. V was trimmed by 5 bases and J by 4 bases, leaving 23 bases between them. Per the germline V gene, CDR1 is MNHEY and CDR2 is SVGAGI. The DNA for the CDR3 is TGTGCCAGCAGTGTGCACCCGGAATGTAGAAAGACCTATGGCTACACCTTC. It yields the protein CASSVHPECRKTYGYTF.

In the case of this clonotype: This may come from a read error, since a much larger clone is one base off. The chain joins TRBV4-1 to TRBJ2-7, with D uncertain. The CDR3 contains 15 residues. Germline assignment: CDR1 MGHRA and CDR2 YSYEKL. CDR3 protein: CASSQVPGTGYGQYF. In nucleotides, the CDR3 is TGCGCCAGCAGCCAAGTCCCCGGCACGGGCTACGGGCAGTACTTC.

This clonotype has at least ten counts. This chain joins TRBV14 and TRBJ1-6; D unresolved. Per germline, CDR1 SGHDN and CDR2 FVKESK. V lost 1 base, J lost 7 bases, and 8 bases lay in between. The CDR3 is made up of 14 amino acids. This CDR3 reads CASSQGGTNSPLHF. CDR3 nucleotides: TGTGCCAGCAGCCAAGGAGGCACGAATTCACCCCTCCACTTT.

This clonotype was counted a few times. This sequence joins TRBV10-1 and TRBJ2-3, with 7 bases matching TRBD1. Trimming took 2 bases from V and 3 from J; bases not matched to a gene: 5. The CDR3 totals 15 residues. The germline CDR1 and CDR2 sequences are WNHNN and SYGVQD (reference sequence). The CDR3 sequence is CASSETGAITDTQYF. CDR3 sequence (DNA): TGCGCCAGCAGTGAGACAGGGGCTATTACAGATACGCAGTATTTT.

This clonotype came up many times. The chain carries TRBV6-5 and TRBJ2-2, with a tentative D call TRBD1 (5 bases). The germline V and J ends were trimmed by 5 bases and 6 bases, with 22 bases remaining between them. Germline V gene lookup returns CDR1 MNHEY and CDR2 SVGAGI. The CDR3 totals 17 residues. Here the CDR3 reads CASSHRPQGAGSGELFF. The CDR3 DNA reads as TGTGCCAGCAGTCATAGGCCGCAGGGTGCTGGGTCCGGGGAGCTGTTTTTT.

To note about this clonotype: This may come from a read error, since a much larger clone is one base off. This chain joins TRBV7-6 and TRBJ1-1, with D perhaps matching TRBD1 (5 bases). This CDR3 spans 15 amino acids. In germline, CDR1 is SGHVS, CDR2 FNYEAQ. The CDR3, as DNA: TGTGCCAGCAGCCTCCAGGCCTTTAAGGGGTCTGAAGCTTCCTTT. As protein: CASSLQAFKGSEASF.

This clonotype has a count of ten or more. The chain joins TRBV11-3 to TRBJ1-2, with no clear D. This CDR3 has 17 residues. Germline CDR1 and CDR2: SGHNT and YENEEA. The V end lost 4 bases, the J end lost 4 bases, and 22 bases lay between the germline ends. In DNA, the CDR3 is TGTGCCAGCAGCTGGCATTTCGATCTCGGAAAGACCTATGGCTACACCTTC. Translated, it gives CASSWHFDLGKTYGYTF. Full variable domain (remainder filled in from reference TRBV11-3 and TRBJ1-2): EAGVVQSPRYKIIEKKQPVAFWCNPISGHNTLYWYLQNLGQGPELLIRYENEEAVDDSQLPKDRFSAERLKGVDSTLKIQPAELGDSAVYLCASSWHFDLGKTYGYTFGSGTRLTVV.